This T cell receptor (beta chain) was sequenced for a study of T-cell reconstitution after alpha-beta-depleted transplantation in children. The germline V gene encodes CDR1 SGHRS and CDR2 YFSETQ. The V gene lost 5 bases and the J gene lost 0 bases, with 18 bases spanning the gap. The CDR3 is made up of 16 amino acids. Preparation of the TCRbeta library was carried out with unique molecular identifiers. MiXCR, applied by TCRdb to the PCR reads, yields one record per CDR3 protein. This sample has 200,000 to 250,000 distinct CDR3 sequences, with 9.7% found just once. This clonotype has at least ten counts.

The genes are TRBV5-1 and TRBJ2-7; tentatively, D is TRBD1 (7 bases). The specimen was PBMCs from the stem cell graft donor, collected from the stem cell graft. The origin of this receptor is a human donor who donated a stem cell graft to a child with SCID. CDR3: CASSVESGGFSYEQYF. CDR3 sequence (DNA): TGCGCCAGCAGTGTAGAATCAGGGGGGTTCTCCTACGAGCAGTACTTC.